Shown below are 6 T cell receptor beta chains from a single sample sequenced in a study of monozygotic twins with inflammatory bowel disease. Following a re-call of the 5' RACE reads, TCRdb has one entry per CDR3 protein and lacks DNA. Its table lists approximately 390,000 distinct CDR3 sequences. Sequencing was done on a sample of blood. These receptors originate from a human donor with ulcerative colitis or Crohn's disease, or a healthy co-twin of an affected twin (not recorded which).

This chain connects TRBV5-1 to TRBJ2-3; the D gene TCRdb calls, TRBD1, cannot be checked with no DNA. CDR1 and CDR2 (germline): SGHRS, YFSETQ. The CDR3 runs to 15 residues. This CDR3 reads CASSLKTGATDTQYF.

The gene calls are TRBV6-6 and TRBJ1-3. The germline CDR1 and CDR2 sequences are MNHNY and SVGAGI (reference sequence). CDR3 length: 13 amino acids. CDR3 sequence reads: CASFWVDGNTIYF.

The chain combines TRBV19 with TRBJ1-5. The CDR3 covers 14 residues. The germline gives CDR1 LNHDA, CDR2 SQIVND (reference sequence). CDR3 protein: CASSISEGIQPQHF.

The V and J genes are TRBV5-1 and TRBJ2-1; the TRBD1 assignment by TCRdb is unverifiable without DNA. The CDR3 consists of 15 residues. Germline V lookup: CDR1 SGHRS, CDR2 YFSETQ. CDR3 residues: CASSTRTGVYNEQFF. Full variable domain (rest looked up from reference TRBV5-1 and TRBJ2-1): KAGVTQTPRYLIKTRGQQVTLSCSPISGHRSVSWYQQTPGQGLQFLFEYFSETQRNKGNFPGRFSGRQFSNSRSEMNVSTLELGDSALYLCASSTRTGVYNEQFFGPGTRLTVL.

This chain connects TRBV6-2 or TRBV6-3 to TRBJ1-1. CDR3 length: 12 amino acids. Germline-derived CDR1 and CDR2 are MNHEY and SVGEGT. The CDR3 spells CASSYGSGEAFF.

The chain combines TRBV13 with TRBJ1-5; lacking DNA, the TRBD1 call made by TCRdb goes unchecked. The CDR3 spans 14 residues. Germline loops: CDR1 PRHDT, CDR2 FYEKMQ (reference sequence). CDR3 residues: CASSLGTGAGPQHF.